This T cell receptor beta chain was identified during a study of blood T cell repertoires in COVID-19. Study information: Collection of acute and convalescent COVID-19 samples took place in the United States, Italy and Spain. T cells, B-cell-depleted T cells, or PBMCs provided the cDNA or gDNA that served as material.

How the authors handled the data: Amplified reference gene primers provided the basis for estimating nucleated cell counts. Method: immunoSEQ multiplex PCR; TCRdb's copy keeps in-frame clones and lacks some. V and J calls and clone size are given by that table; D and trimming were obtained from the DNA. The sample contains 200,000 or so clones, approximately 84% of which appear only once. The V and J ends lost 5 bases and 6 bases, in that order; junction bases with no gene match: 7. In germline, CDR1 is SGHTA, CDR2 FQGNSA. CDR3 length equals 14 residues. The V gene is TRBV7-2, the J gene TRBJ2-3; TRBD2 aligns across 8 bases. This TCR derives from a human donor with acute or convalescent COVID-19. The donor label of this sample is uncertain. Sequencing input: peripheral blood. CDR3 sequence (DNA): TGTGCCAGCAGCCCTGTTCGCGGGAGGGATACGCAGTATTTT. Translation: CASSPVRGRDTQYF.